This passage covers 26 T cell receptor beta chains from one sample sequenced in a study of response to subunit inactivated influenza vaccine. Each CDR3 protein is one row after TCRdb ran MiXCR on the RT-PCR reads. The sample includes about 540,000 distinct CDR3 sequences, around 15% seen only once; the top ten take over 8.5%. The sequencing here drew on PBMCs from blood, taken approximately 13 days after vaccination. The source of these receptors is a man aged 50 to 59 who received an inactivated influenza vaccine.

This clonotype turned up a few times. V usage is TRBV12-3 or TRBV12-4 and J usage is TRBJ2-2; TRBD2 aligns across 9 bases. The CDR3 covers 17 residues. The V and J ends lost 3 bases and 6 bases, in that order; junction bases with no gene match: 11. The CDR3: CASSLGIAGARAGELFF. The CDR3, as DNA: TGTGCCAGCAGTTTGGGAATAGCGGGAGCGCGCGCCGGGGAGCTGTTTTTT.

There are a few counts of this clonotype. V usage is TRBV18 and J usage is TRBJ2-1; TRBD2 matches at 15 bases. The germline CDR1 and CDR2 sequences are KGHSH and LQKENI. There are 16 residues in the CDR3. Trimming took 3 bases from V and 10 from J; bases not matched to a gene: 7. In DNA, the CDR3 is TGTGCCAGCTCACCGGCCGGGACTAGCGGGAGGAAGGAGCAGTTCTTC. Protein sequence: CASSPAGTSGRKEQFF.

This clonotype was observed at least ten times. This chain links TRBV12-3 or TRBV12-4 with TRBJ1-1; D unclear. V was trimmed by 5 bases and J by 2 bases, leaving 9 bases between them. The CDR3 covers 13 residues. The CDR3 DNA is TGTGCCAGCAGTCCACGACCCAACACTGAAGCTTTCTTT. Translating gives CASSPRPNTEAFF.

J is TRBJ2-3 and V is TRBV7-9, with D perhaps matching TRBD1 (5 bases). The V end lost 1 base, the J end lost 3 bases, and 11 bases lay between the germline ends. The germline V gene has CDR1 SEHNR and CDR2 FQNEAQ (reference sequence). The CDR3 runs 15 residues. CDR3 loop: CASSLGSRVTDTQYF. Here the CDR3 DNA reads TGTGCCAGCAGCTTAGGTAGCAGGGTGACAGATACGCAGTATTTT.

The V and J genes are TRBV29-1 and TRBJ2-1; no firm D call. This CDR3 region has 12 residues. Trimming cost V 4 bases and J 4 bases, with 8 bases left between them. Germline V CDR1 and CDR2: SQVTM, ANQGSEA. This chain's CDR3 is CSVAPLYNEQFF. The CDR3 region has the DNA TGCAGCGTTGCCCCCCTTTACAATGAGCAGTTCTTC.

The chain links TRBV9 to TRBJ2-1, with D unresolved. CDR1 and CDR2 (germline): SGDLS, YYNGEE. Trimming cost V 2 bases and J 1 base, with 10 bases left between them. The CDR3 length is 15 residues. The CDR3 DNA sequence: TGTGCCAGCAGCGTTGACTCCCGTTCCTACAATGAGCAGTTCTTC. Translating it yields CASSVDSRSYNEQFF.

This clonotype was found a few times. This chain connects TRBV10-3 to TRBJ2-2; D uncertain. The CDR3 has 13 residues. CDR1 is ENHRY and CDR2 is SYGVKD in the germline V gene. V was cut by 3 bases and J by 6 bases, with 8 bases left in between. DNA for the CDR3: TGTGCCATCAGTGAACGGGTTTCCGGGGAGCTGTTTTTT. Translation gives CAISERVSGELFF.

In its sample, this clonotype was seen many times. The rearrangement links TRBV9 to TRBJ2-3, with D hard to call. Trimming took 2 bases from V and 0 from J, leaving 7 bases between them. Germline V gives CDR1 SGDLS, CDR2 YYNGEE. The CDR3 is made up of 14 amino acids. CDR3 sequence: CASSVSGSTDTQYF. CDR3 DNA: TGTGCCAGCAGCGTTTCCGGGAGCACAGATACGCAGTATTTT.

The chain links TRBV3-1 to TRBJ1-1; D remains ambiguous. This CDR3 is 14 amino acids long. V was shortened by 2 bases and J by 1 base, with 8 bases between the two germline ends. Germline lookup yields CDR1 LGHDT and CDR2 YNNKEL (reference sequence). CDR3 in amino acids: CASSQQVGNTEAFF. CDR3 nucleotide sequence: TGTGCCAGCAGCCAACAAGTTGGGAACACTGAAGCTTTCTTT.

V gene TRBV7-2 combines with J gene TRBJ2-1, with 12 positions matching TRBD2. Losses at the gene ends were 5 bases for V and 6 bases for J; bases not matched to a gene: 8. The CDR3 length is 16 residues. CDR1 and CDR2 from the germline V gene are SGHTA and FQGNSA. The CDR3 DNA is TGTGCCAGCAGCGTGGCTAGCGGGAGGGCAGGCAATGAGCAGTTCTTC. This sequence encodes CASSVASGRAGNEQFF.

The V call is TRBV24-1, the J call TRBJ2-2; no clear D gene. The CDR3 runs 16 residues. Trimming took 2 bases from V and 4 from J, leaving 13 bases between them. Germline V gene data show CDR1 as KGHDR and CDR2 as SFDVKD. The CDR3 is CATSDSQWQPTGELFF. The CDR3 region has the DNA TGTGCCACCAGTGATTCGCAGTGGCAGCCCACCGGGGAGCTGTTTTTT.

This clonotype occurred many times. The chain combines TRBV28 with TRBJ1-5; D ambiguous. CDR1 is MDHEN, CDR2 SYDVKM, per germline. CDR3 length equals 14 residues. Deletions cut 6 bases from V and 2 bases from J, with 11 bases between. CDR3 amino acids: CASRTPGGNQPQHF. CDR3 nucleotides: TGTGCCAGCAGGACCCCCGGTGGCAATCAGCCCCAGCATTTT.

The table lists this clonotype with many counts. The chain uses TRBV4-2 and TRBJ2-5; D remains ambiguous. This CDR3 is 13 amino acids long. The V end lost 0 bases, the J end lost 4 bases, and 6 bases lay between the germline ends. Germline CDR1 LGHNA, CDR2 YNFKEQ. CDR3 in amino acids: CASSQEWGETQYF. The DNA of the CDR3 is TGTGCCAGCAGCCAAGAGTGGGGAGAGACCCAGTACTTC.

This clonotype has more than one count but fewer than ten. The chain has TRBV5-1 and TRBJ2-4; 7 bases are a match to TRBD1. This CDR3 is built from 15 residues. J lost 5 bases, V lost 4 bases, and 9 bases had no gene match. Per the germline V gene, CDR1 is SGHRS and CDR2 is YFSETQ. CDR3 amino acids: CASSLVGGSENIQYF. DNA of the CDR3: TGCGCCAGCAGCCTGGTAGGGGGCAGCGAAAACATTCAGTACTTC.

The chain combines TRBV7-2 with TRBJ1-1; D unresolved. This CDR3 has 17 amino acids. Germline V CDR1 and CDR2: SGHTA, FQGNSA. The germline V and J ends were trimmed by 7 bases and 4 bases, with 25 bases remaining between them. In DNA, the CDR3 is TGTGCCAGCAACCGTTACGCCAATATGGGAGGGAGCACTGAAGCTTTCTTT. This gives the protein CASNRYANMGGSTEAFF.

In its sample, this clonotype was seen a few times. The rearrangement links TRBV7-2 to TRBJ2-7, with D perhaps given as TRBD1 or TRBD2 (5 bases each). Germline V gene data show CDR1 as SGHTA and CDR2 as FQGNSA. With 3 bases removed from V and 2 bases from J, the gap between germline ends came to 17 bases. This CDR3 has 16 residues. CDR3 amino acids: CASSFRSGRPTYEQYF. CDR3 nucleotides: TGTGCCAGCAGCTTTCGGTCGGGACGGCCGACCTACGAGCAGTACTTC.

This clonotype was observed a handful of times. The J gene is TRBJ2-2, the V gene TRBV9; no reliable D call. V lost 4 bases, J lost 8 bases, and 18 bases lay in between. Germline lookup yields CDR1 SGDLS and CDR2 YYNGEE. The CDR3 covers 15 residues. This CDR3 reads CASSTAPQRAGELFF. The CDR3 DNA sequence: TGTGCCAGCAGCACCGCGCCGCAGAGAGCTGGGGAGCTGTTTTTT.

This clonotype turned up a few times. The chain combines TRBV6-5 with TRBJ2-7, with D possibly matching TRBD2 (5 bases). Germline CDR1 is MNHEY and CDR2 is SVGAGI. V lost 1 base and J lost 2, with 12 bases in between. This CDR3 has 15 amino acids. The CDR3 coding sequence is TGTGCCAGCAGTTACTTGGCTAGCCTTCCCTACGAGCAGTACTTC. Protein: CASSYLASLPYEQYF.

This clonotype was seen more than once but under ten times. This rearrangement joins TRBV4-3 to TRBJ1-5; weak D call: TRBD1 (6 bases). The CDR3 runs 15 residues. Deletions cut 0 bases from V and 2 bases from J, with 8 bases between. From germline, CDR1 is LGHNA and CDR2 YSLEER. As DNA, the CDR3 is TGCGCCAGCAGCCAAGAGGCAGGGGGCAATCAGCCCCAGCATTTT. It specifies CASSQEAGGNQPQHF.

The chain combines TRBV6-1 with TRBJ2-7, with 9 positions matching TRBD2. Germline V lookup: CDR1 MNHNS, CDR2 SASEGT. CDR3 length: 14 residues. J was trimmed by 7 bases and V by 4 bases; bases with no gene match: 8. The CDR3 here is CASSGSGGPFEQYF. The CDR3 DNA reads TGTGCCAGCAGTGGGAGCGGGGGGCCTTTTGAGCAGTACTTC.

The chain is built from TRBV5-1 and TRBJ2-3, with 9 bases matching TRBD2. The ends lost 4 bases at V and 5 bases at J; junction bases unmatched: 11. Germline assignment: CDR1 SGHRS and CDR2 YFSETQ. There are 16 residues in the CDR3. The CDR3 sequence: CASSTQGYSGRDTQYF. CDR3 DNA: TGCGCCAGCAGCACTCAAGGGTATAGCGGGAGAGATACGCAGTATTTT.

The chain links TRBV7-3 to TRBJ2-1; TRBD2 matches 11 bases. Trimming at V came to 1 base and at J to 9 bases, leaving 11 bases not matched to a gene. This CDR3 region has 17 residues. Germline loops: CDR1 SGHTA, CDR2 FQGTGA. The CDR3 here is CASSLIPTSGKTGEQFF. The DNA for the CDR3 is TGTGCCAGCAGCTTAATCCCGACTAGCGGGAAAACCGGTGAGCAGTTCTTC.

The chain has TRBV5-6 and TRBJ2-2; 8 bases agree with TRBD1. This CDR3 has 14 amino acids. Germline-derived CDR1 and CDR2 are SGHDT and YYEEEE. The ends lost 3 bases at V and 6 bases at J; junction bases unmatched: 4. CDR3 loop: CASSYDRGAGELFF. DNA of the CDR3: TGTGCCAGCAGCTACGACAGGGGCGCCGGGGAGCTGTTTTTT.

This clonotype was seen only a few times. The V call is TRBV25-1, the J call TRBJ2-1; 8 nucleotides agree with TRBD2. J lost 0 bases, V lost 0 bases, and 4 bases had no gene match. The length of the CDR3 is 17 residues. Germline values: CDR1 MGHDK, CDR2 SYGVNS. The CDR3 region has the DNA TGTGCCAGCAGTGAATATGCAAGCGGGAGCTCCTACAATGAGCAGTTCTTC. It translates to CASSEYASGSSYNEQFF.

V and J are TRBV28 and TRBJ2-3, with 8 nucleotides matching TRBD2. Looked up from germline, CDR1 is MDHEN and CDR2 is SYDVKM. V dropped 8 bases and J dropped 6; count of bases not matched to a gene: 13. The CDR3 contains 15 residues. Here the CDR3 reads CASGDRTSRPDTQYF. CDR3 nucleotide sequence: TGTGCCAGCGGCGACCGGACTAGCCGGCCGGATACGCAGTATTTT.

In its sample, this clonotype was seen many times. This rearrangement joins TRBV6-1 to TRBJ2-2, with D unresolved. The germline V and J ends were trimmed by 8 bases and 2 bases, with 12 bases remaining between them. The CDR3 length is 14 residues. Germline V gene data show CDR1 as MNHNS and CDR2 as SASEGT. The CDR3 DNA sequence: TGTGCCAGCGCCCTGCCAGGAAACACCGGGGAGCTGTTTTTT. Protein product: CASALPGNTGELFF.